The present entry profiles one TCR beta chain with its context. Its antigen is still unknown. This record comes from a study of cytomegalovirus exposure and HLA in healthy donors. Broader study findings: In a later analysis, HLA-associated beta chains showed higher expansion and lower generation probabilities than comparable chains. Some public TCRs appeared in many individuals, while most sequences were rare. Only CMV serostatus was available as immune exposure information.

Between the trimmed V and J ends, which lost 3 bases and 2 bases, there was a span of 14 bases. This CDR3 spans 15 amino acids. Germline CDR1 is KGHSH and CDR2 is LQKENI. The primer mix had 60 Vbeta and 13 Jbeta primers. Measured with immunoSEQ multiplex PCR; TCRdb has only the in-frame clones, and not every one. The sample gives under 200,000 clones, 65% to 80% of which show up once; 2.5% to 3% is in the top ten. Sequencing was done on a sample of PBMCs. V is TRBV18 and J is TRBJ2-7, with a possible D match to TRBD2 (5 bases). This TCR derives from a woman between 45 and 65 years old in good health and CMV-seropositive. The CDR3 DNA follows: TGTGCCAGCTCACCGATGAGGACTGAGGCCTACGAGCAGTACTTC. It yields the protein CASSPMRTEAYEQYF.